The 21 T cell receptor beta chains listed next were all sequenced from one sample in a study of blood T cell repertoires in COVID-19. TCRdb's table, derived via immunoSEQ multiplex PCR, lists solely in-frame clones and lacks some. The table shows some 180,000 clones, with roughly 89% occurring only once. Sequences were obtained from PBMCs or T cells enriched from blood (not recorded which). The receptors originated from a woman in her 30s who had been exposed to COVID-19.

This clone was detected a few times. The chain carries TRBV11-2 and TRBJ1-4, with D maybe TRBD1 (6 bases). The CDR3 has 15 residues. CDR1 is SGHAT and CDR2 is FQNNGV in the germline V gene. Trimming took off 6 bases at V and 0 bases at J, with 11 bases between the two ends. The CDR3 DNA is TGTGCCAGCAGGGACAGAACTGCAACTAATGAAAAACTGTTTTTT. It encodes CASRDRTATNEKLFF.

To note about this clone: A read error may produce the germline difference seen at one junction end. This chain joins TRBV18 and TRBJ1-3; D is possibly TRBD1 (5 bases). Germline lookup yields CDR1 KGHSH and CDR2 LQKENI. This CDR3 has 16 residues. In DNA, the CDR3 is TGTGCCAGCTCACGTATGTCCGGGGACTCTCGAAACACCATATATTTT. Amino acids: CASSRMSGDSRNTIYF.

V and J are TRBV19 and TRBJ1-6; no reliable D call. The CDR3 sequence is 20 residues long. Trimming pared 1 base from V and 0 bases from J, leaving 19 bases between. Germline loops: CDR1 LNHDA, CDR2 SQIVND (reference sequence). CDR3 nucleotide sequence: TGTGCCAGTAGTATAGGGTCCAGAGGAGACCTGAGCTCCTATAATTCACCCCTCCACTTT. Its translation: CASSIGSRGDLSSYNSPLHF.

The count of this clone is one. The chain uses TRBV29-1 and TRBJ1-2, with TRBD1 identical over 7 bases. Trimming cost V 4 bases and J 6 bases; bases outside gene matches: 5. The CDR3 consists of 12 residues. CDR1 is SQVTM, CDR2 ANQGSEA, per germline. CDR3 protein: CSVVTGTDGYTF. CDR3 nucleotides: TGCAGCGTTGTGACAGGGACGGATGGCTACACCTTC.

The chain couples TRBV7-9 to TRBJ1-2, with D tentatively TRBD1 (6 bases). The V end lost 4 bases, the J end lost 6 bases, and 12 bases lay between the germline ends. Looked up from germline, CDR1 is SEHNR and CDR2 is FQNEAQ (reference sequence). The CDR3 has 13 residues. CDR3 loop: CASSYNRVDGYTF. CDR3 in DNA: TGTGCCAGCAGCTATAACAGGGTGGATGGCTACACCTTC. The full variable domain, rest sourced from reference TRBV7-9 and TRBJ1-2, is DTGVSQNPRHKITKRGQNVTFRCDPISEHNRLYWYRQTLGQGPEFLTYFQNEAQLEKSRLLSDRFSAERPKGSFSTLEIQRTEQGDSAMYLCASSYNRVDGYTFGSGTRLTVV.

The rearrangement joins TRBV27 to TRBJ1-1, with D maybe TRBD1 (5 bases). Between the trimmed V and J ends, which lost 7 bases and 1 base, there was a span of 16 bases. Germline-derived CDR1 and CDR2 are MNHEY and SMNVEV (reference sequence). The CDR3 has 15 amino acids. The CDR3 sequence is CASTRTYMENTEAFF. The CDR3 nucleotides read TGTGCCAGCACTCGGACATATATGGAGAACACTGAAGCTTTCTTT.

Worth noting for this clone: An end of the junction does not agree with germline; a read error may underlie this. The CDR3 protein is CASSPLDRGRWTF. The CDR3 DNA sequence: TGTGCCAGCAGTCCCCTGGACAGGGGGCGGTGGACCTTT. The V and J genes are TRBV27 and TRBJ1-1; TRBD1 matches at 11 bases. The CDR3 spans 13 residues. From germline, CDR1 is MNHEY and CDR2 SMNVEV (reference sequence).

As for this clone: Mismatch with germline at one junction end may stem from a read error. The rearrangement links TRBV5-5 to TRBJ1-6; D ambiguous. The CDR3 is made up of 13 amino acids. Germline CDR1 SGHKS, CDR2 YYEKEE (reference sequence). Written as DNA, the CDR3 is TGTGCCAGCAACTTGGATACTTCAATTCAATTTCACTTT. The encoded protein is CASNLDTSIQFHF.

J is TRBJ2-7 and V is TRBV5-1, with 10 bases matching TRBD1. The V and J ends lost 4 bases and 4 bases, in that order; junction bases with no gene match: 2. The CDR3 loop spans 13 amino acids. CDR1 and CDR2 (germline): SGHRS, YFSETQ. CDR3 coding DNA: TGCGCCAGCAGCCGGGACAGGGGATACGAGCAGTACTTC. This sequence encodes CASSRDRGYEQYF.

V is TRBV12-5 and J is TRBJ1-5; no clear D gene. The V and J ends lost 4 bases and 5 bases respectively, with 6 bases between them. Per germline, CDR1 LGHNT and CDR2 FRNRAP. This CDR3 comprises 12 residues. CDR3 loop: CASGSSDQPQHF. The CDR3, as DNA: TGTGCTAGTGGTTCATCAGATCAGCCCCAGCATTTT.

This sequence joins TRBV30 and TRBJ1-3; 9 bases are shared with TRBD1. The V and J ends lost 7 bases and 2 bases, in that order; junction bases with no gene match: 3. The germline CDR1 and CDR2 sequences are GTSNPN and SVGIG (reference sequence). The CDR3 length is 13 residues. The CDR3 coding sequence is TGTGCCTACAGACAGGGGGCTGGAAACACCATATATTTT. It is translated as CAYRQGAGNTIYF.

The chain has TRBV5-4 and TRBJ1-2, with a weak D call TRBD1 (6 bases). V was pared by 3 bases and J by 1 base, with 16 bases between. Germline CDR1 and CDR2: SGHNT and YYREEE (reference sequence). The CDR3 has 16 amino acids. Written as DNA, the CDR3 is TGTGCCAGCAGCTCCCCATCTGAGGACAGTAACTATGGCTACACCTTC. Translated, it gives CASSSPSEDSNYGYTF.

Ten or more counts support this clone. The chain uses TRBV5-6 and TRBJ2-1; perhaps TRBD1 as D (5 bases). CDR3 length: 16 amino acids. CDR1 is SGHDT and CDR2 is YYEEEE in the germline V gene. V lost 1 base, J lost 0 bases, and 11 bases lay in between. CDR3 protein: CASSLKGFNSYNEQFF. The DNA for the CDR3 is TGTGCCAGCAGCTTGAAGGGGTTTAACTCCTACAATGAGCAGTTCTTC.

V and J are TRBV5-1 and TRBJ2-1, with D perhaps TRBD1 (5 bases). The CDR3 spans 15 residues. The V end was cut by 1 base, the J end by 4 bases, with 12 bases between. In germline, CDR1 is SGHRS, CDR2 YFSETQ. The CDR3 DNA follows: TGCGCCAGCAGCTTGCAGGGTCGCGGATACAATGAGCAGTTCTTC. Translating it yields CASSLQGRGYNEQFF.

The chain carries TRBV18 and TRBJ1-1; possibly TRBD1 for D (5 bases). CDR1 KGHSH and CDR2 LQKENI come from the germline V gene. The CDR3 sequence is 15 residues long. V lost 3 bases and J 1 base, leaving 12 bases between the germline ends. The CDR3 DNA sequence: TGTGCCAGCTCACCGAACAGGACACCGAACACTGAAGCTTTCTTT. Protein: CASSPNRTPNTEAFF.

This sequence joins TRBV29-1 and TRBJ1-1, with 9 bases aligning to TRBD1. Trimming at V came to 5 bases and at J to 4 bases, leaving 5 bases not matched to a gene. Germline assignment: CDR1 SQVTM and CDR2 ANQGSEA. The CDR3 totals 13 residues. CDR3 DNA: TGCAGCGTTCGGGACAGGGAGGGCACTGAAGCTTTCTTT. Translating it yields CSVRDREGTEAFF.

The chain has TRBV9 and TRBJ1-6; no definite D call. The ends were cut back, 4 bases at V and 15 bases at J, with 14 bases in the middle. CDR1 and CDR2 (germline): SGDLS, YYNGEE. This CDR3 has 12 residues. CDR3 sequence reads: CASSPTGERLHF. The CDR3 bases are TGTGCCAGCAGCCCTACCGGGGAGCGCCTCCACTTT. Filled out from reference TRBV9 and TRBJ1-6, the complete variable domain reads DSGVTQTPKHLITATGQRVTLRCSPRSGDLSVYWYQQSLDQGLQFLIQYYNGEERAKGNILERFSAQQFPDLHSELNLSSLELGDSALYFCASSPTGERLHFGNGTRLTVT.

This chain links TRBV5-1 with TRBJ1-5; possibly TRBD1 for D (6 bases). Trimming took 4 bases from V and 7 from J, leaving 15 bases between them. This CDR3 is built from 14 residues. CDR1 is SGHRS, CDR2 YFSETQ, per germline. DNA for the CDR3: TGCGCCAGCAGCCTCTTCGGGACATGGCAGCCCCAGCATTTT. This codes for CASSLFGTWQPQHF.

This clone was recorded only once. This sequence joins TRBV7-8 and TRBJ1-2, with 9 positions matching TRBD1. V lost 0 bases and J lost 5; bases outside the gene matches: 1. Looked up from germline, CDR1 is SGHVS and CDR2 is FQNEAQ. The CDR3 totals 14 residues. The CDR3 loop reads CASSLAGQGYGYTF. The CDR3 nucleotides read TGTGCCAGCAGCTTAGCGGGACAGGGTTATGGCTACACCTTC.

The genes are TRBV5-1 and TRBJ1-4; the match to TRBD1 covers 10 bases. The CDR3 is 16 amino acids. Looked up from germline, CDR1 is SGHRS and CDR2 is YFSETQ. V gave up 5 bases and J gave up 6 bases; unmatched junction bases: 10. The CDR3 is CASSSIGGTGDEKLFF. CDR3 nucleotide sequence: TGCGCCAGCAGTTCAATAGGGGGGACAGGGGATGAAAAACTGTTTTTT. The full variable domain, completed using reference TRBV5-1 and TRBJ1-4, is KAGVTQTPRYLIKTRGQQVTLSCSPISGHRSVSWYQQTPGQGLQFLFEYFSETQRNKGNFPGRFSGRQFSNSRSEMNVSTLELGDSALYLCASSSIGGTGDEKLFFGSGTQLSVL.

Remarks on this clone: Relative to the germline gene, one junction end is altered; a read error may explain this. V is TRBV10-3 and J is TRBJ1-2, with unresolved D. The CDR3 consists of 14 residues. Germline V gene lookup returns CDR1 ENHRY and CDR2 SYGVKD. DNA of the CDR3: TGTGCCATCAGTGAGTCCCGCGAAGGAGGGCCCATCCCCTTC. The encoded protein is CAISESREGGPIPF.